Below, one T cell receptor (beta chain) is given with its context. This entry belongs to a study of shared clonotypes between healthy human individuals. Turning to the study itself: Researchers assigned three CD4 naive, three CD4 memory, two CD8 naive and one CD8 memory plate to each donor.

The repertoire was sequenced with immunoSEQ multiplex PCR; TCRdb's copy has only in-frame clones and lacks some. The table lists roughly 380,000 clones, about 96% of them singletons. This CDR3 has 12 amino acids. Germline CDR1 reads SGHAT; CDR2 reads FQNNGV. The V end lost 5 bases, the J end lost 3 bases, and 8 bases lay between the germline ends. The origin of this receptor is a young man in good health. The sample consisted of memory CD8+ T cells sorted from blood. Specified subset: CD45RO+ cells pooled with CCR7-negative TemRA cells. This chain joins TRBV11-2 and TRBJ2-7, with D tentatively TRBD2 (6 bases). CDR3 amino acids: CASSGGYYEQYF. In DNA form, the CDR3 reads TGTGCCAGCAGCGGGGGGTACTACGAGCAGTACTTC.